The 17 T cell receptor beta chains listed next were all sequenced from one sample in a study of cytomegalovirus exposure and HLA in healthy donors. The PCR ran on 60 Vbeta and 13 Jbeta primers. Clones were sequenced by immunoSEQ multiplex PCR, and TCRdb holds only the in-frame ones, with some missing. The profile shows over 200,000 clones, 82% of them singletons. The sequencing input was PBMCs. The source is a man aged 40-50 years in good health and CMV-seropositive.

This chain connects TRBV10-3 to TRBJ2-5; D gene ambiguous. Trimming took off 3 bases at V and 5 bases at J, with 10 bases between the two ends. Germline CDR1 and CDR2: ENHRY and SYGVKD. The CDR3 has 13 residues. CDR3 sequence reads: CAISEPARETQYF. DNA of the CDR3: TGTGCCATCAGTGAACCTGCGAGGGAGACCCAGTACTTC.

This clone appeared a single time. The chain couples TRBV11-3 to TRBJ1-3, with 7 bases aligning to TRBD1. The V gene's germline CDR1 is SGHNT and CDR2 YENEEA. This CDR3 region has 17 residues. With 2 bases clipped from V and 0 bases from J, the junction kept 7 bases outside the gene matches. Here the CDR3 reads CASSLLGTAPSGNTIYF. The DNA for the CDR3 is TGTGCCAGCAGCTTACTTGGGACAGCTCCCTCTGGAAACACCATATATTTT.

The chain employs TRBV9 and TRBJ2-1; 7 bases align to TRBD2. Germline V gene sequence: CDR1 SGDLS, CDR2 YYNGEE. The CDR3 covers 16 residues. V gave up 0 bases and J gave up 0 bases; unmatched junction bases: 3. In DNA form, the CDR3 reads TGTGCCAGCAGCGTAGGCGGGAGAAGCTCCTACAATGAGCAGTTCTTC. This sequence encodes CASSVGGRSSYNEQFF.

This chain joins TRBV4-1 and TRBJ1-4, with 7 bases aligning to TRBD1. Germline loops: CDR1 MGHRA, CDR2 YSYEKL. The CDR3 has 14 residues. V gave up 3 bases and J gave up 6 bases; unmatched junction bases: 4. CDR3 nucleotide sequence: TGCGCCAGCAGCCACCTTGGGACAGATGAAAAACTGTTTTTT. This gives the protein CASSHLGTDEKLFF.

With regard to this clone: Germline is not matched at one junction end, which may reflect a read error. This CDR3 reads CASNYSASGVYNEQFF. Written as DNA, the CDR3 is TGTGCCAGCAATTACTCGGCTAGCGGGGTTTACAATGAGCAGTTCTTC. The V gene is TRBV6-5, the J gene TRBJ2-1, with 9 bases fitting TRBD2. The CDR3 covers 16 residues. From germline, CDR1 is MNHEY and CDR2 SVGAGI.

In its sample, this clone was seen once. V usage is TRBV6-1 and J usage is TRBJ1-1; D not certain. Per germline, CDR1 MNHNS and CDR2 SASEGT. The V gene lost 6 bases and the J gene lost 4 bases, with 18 bases spanning the gap. The CDR3 is made up of 15 amino acids. The CDR3 region has the DNA TGTGCCAGCAGCTCCCAAACGGGGATGGGCACTGAAGCTTTCTTT. Translation: CASSSQTGMGTEAFF.

In the case of this clone: Sequence at one end of the junction differs from germline and may be a read error. The chain carries TRBV7-7 and TRBJ2-1, with a tentative D call TRBD2 (6 bases). This CDR3 has 13 amino acids. CDR1 and CDR2 (germline): SSHAT, FNYEAQ (reference sequence). This CDR3 is CASSRDLGWQQFF. For the CDR3, the DNA is TGTGCTAGCAGCCGGGACTTGGGCTGGCAGCAGTTCTTC. Variable domain in full (rest from reference TRBV7-7 and TRBJ2-1): GAGVSQSPRYKVTKRGQDVTLRCDPISSHATLYWYQQALGQGPEFLTYFNYEAQPDKSGLPSDRFSAERPEGSISTLTIQRTEQRDSAMYRCASSRDLGWQQFFGPGTRLTVL.

This rearrangement joins TRBV5-6 to TRBJ2-7, with 11 bases aligning to TRBD2. With V trimmed by 4 bases and J by 1 base, 4 bases remained unmatched. The germline CDR1 and CDR2 sequences are SGHDT and YYEEEE. This CDR3 comprises 15 residues. This chain's CDR3 is CASSLAGGFSYEQYF. The DNA of the CDR3 is TGTGCCAGCAGCCTAGCGGGGGGTTTTTCCTACGAGCAGTACTTC.

The chain couples TRBV6-5 to TRBJ1-1; D gene uncertain. Germline V lookup: CDR1 MNHEY, CDR2 SVGAGI. V dropped 0 bases and J dropped 0 bases, with 8 bases sitting between them. The CDR3 length is 15 residues. The CDR3 region is CASSYSAVLNTEAFF. Here the CDR3 DNA reads TGTGCCAGCAGTTACTCGGCGGTTCTGAACACTGAAGCTTTCTTT.

This rearrangement joins TRBV10-1 to TRBJ2-5; 9 bases line up with TRBD2. Germline lookup yields CDR1 WNHNN and CDR2 SYGVQD (reference sequence). V shed 3 bases, J shed 2 bases, and the junction held 4 bases outside the gene matches. This CDR3 comprises 15 residues. This chain's CDR3 is CASSERTSVQETQYF. The DNA of the CDR3 is TGCGCCAGCAGTGAAAGGACTAGCGTGCAAGAGACCCAGTACTTC.

The CDR3 nucleotides are TGTGCCAGTACCTCGGGAGGGAATAATGAGCAGTTCTTC. It is translated as CASTSGGNNEQFF. The chain carries TRBV19 and TRBJ2-1; 8 bases agree with TRBD2. V gave up 7 bases and J gave up 7 bases; unmatched junction bases: 6. Germline-derived CDR1 and CDR2 are LNHDA and SQIVND (reference sequence). This CDR3 has 13 residues.

The chain carries TRBV2 and TRBJ2-1; TRBD1 matches at 11 bases. The CDR3 consists of 14 residues. The germline CDR1 and CDR2 sequences are SNHLY and FYNNEI. The V gene end was trimmed by 6 bases and the J gene end by 7 bases; junction bases not matched to a gene: 5. The CDR3 protein is CASRPGTGGNEQFF. CDR3 in DNA: TGTGCCAGCAGGCCGGGGACAGGGGGGAATGAGCAGTTCTTC.

This chain joins TRBV2 and TRBJ1-1, with TRBD1 identical over 8 bases. The CDR3 extends over 11 amino acids. Trimming took 6 bases from V and 8 from J; bases not matched to a gene: 2. The germline CDR1 and CDR2 sequences are SNHLY and FYNNEI. CDR3 DNA sequence: TGTGCCAGCAGGGCAGGGGGCGAAGCTTTCTTT. Its translation is CASRAGGEAFF.

This clone showed up just a few times. The rearrangement joins TRBV7-3 to TRBJ1-5; 12 nucleotides agree with TRBD1. V lost 7 bases to trimming and J lost 0 bases; unmatched junction nucleotides: 10. Germline-derived CDR1 and CDR2 are SGHTA and FQGTGA. CDR3 length equals 18 residues. The CDR3 DNA is TGTGCCAGCAACTTTACGGGACAGGGGGCCTATAGCAATCAGCCCCAGCATTTT. It specifies CASNFTGQGAYSNQPQHF.

This clone was seen a few times. This chain uses TRBV6-6 with TRBJ2-2, with TRBD2 as a possible D gene (6 bases). The germline V gene encodes CDR1 MNHNY and CDR2 SVGAGI (reference sequence). The CDR3 covers 14 residues. Trimming removed 4 bases at V and 3 bases at J, with 9 bases between. CDR3 sequence (DNA): TGTGCCAGCAGTTGGGGGGTCTACACCGGGGAGCTGTTTTTT. Its translation is CASSWGVYTGELFF.

The chain carries TRBV30 and TRBJ1-1, with D perhaps TRBD1 (6 bases). With 5 bases removed from V and 0 bases from J, the gap between germline ends came to 16 bases. The germline V gene encodes CDR1 GTSNPN and CDR2 SVGIG (reference sequence). The CDR3 extends over 15 amino acids. CDR3: CAWVKGHNMNTEAFF. CDR3 DNA: TGTGCCTGGGTGAAGGGACACAATATGAACACTGAAGCTTTCTTT.

The chain employs TRBV5-5 and TRBJ1-2; 11 positions match TRBD1. V lost 4 bases, J lost 8 bases, and 4 bases stayed unmatched. The germline CDR1 and CDR2 sequences are SGHKS and YYEKEE (reference sequence). The CDR3 runs 13 residues. The CDR3 DNA reads as TGTGCCAGCAGCCAGGGACAGGGGGTAGGCTACACCTTC. Its protein product is CASSQGQGVGYTF.